This T cell receptor (beta chain) originates from a study of blood T cell repertoires in COVID-19. CDR3 size: 15 residues. The germline CDR1 and CDR2 sequences are MNHEY and SMNVEV (reference sequence). Germline trimming cut 4 bases from V and 5 bases from J; bases unmatched to any gene: 8. Per the authors' pipeline: Amplification of reference gene primers was used by the study to estimate nucleated cell counts. Sequencing was performed with immunoSEQ multiplex PCR; in TCRdb, only in-frame clones are kept and a portion is missing. D and trimming were read from the DNA, whereas the V and J calls and clone size are those reported in that table. In the table there are about 24,000 clones, 86% of which are singletons.

J is TRBJ2-3 and V is TRBV27; 8 bases match TRBD1. The specimen was peripheral blood. This TCR derives from a man in his fifties or sixties with active COVID-19. CDR3 loop: CASSSPTDREDTQYF. The CDR3 DNA is TGTGCCAGCAGTTCCCCAACGGACAGGGAAGATACGCAGTATTTT.